This TCR beta chain originates from a study of vaccination effects on CD4 cells after COVID-19. On the study more broadly: Researchers drew samples from a few convalescent patients early and late after vaccination. It was a median of 72 days after the second dose that post-vaccine samples were obtained. General study results and limits: Clones induced by infection and by vaccine showed marked clonal contraction late after vaccination.

Subsequent to a culture period of 10 to 11 days, CD4+ T cells were isolated. SARS-CoV-2 infected the person between March and December 2020, as confirmed by PCR. Participants completed two doses of the BNT162b2 or mRNA-1273 vaccine. Days 3 and 7 saw half the medium replaced with IL-2 medium. Worth noting for this clone: Antigen: not known.

Assay: immunoSEQ multiplex PCR; the TCRdb copy retains only in-frame clones and omits some. The sample holds around 44,000 clones; 76% are singletons and the top ten take approximately 3.8%. This CDR3 has 14 residues. Germline V gene data show CDR1 as LGHNA and CDR2 as YNFKEQ. The germline V and J ends were trimmed by 1 base and 6 bases, with 12 bases remaining between them. This TCR was recovered from a human donor who had a prior SARS-CoV-2 infection. J is TRBJ1-1 and V is TRBV4-2; D remains ambiguous. This specimen consisted of CD4+ T cells from PBMCs cultured without peptide, obtained after COVID-19 vaccination. CDR3 nucleotides: TGTGCCAGCAGCCAAGGGGAGTGGGGTGCTGAAGCTTTCTTT. It translates to CASSQGEWGAEAFF.